The 3 T cell receptor beta chains listed next were all sequenced from one sample in a study of OX40 agonist ivuxolimab in advanced cancers. Data came from immunoSEQ multiplex PCR; TCRdb stores just in-frame clones and leaves some out. The profile covers over 95,000 clones, with approximately 83% appearing a single time and over 1.1% taken by the ten largest. The sequences come from CD4+ or CD8+ T cells sorted from blood, collected in a trial of the OX40 agonist ivuxolimab. These receptors all stem from an adult with an advanced solid tumor such as melanoma, head and neck, liver or kidney cancer.

V is TRBV7-2 and J is TRBJ2-2; D is tentatively TRBD1 or TRBD2 (5 bases each). The CDR3 spans 15 residues. From germline, CDR1 is SGHTA and CDR2 FQGNSA. Trimming took 5 bases from V and 1 from J, leaving 11 bases between them. CDR3 amino acids: CASSRSGLNTGELFF. As DNA, the CDR3 is TGTGCCAGCAGCCGGTCGGGGCTGAACACCGGGGAGCTGTTTTTT. The entire variable domain, with the rest obtained from reference TRBV7-2 and TRBJ2-2, is as follows: GAGVSQSPSNKVTEKGKDVELRCDPISGHTALYWYRQSLGQGLEFLIYFQGNSAPDKSGLPSDRFSAERTGGSVSTLTIQRTQQEDSAVYLCASSRSGLNTGELFFGEGSRLTVL.

The V gene is TRBV10-3, the J gene TRBJ2-7, with TRBD1 as a possible D gene (6 bases). Germline V gives CDR1 ENHRY, CDR2 SYGVKD. V shed 5 bases and J shed 1 base, with 9 bases lying between them. The CDR3 contains 13 residues. In DNA form, the CDR3 reads TGTGCCATCAGTCAGACAGGTTCCTACGAGCAGTACTTC. This translates into CAISQTGSYEQYF.

This chain joins TRBV5-4 and TRBJ1-6, with 10 bases fitting TRBD1. Germline V gene sequence: CDR1 SGHNT, CDR2 YYREEE (reference sequence). The CDR3 contains 15 residues. V dropped 4 bases and J dropped 6; count of bases not matched to a gene: 4. CDR3 nucleotide sequence: TGTGCCAGCAGCCAGACAGGGGGCTCTAATTCACCCCTCCACTTT. Protein: CASSQTGGSNSPLHF.